The present T cell receptor (beta chain) was sequenced within a study of T cells after yellow fever vaccination. In TCRdb, the 5' RACE reads were re-called with MiXCR into one record per CDR3 protein. The table shows about 350,000 distinct CDR3 sequences, with around an eighth occurring only once. In its sample, this clonotype was seen a few times. The receptor comes from a man aged 18 to 35 who received the YFV17D yellow fever vaccine. This specimen was CD4+ T cells sorted from PBMCs, taken 15 days after the yellow fever booster vaccination.

The CDR3 sequence: CASSQDRDVYSNQPQHF. CDR3 DNA sequence: TGCGCCAGCAGCCAAGATCGGGACGTCTATAGCAATCAGCCCCAGCATTTT. J is TRBJ1-5 and V is TRBV4-3, with a weak D call TRBD1 (5 bases). Germline CDR1 reads LGHNA; CDR2 reads YSLEER. V was cut by 0 bases and J by 0 bases, with 12 bases left in between. CDR3 length equals 17 residues.